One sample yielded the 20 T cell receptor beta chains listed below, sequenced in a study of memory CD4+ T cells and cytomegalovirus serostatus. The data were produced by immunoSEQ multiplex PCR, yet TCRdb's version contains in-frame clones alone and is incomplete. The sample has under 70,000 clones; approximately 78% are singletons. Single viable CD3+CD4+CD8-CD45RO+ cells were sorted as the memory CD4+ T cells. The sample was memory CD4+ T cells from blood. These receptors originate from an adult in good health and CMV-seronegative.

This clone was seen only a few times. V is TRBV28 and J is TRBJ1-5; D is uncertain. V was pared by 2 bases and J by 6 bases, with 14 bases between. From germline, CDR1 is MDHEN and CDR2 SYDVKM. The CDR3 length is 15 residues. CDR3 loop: CASSLVLGEGQPQHF. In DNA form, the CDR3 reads TGTGCCAGCAGTTTAGTGCTGGGTGAGGGTCAGCCCCAGCATTTT.

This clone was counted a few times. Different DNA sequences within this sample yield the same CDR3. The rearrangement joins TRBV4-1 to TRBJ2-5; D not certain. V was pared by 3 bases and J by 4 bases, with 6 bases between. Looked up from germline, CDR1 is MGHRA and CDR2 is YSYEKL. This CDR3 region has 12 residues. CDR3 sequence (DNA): TGCGCCAGCAGCCACTATGGAGAGACCCAGTACTTC. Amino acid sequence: CASSHYGETQYF.

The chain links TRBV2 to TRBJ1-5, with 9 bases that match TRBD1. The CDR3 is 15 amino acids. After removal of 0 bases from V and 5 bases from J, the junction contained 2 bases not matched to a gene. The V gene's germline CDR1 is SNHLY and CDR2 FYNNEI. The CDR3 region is CASSEARTGDQPQHF. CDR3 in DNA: TGTGCCAGCAGTGAAGCTCGGACAGGGGATCAGCCCCAGCATTTT. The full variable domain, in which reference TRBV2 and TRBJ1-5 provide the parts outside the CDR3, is EPEVTQTPSHQVTQMGQEVILRCVPISNHLYFYWYRQILGQKVEFLVSFYNNEISEKSEIFDDQFSVERPDGSNFTLKIRSTKLEDSAMYFCASSEARTGDQPQHFGDGTRLSIL.

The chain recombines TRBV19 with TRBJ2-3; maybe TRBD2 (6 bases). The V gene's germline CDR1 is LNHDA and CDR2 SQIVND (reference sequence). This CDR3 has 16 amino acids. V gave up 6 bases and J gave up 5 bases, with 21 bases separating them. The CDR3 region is CASRTMTGTRRDTQYF. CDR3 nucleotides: TGTGCCAGTAGAACAATGACCGGGACTCGTAGAGATACGCAGTATTTT. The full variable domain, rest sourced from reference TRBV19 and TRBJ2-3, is DGGITQSPKYLFRKEGQNVTLSCEQNLNHDAMYWYRQDPGQGLRLIYYSQIVNDFQKGDIAEGYSVSREKKESFPLTVTSAQKNPTAFYLCASRTMTGTRRDTQYFGPGTRLTVL.

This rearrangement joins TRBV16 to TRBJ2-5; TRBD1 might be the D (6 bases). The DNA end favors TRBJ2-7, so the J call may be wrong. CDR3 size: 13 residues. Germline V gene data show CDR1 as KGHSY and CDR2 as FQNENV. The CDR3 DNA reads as TGTGCCAGCAGCCCGGACAGATACTACGAGCAGTACTTC. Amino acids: CASSPDRYYEQYF.

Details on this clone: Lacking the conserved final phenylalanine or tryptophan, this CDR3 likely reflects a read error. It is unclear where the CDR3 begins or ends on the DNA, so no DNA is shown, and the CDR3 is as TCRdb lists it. This chain's CDR3 is CASSPGQGLTTVC. This chain joins TRBV18 and TRBJ1-2; the table's D call, TRBD1, was not checked against the DNA. Inclusive of both ends, the CDR3 amounts to 13 amino acids. Germline CDR1 reads KGHSH; CDR2 reads LQKENI.

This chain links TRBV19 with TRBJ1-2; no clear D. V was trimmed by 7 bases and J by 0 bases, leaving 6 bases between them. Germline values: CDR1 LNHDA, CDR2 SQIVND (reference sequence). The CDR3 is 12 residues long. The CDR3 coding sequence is TGTGCCAGTACGGAGACTAACTATGGCTACACCTTC. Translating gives CASTETNYGYTF.

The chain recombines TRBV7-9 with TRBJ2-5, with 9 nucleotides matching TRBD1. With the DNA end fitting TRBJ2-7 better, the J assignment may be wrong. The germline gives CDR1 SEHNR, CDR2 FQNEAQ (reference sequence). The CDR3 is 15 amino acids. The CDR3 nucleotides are TGTGCCAGCAGCTTAGTTGGGACAGGGTCCCTCGAGCAGTACTTC. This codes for CASSLVGTGSLEQYF.

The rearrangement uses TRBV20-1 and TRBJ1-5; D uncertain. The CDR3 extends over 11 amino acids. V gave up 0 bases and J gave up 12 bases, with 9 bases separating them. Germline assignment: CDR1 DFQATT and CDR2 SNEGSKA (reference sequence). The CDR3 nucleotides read TGCAGTGCTAGAGACCCACCGGGCCAGCATTTT. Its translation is CSARDPPGQHF.

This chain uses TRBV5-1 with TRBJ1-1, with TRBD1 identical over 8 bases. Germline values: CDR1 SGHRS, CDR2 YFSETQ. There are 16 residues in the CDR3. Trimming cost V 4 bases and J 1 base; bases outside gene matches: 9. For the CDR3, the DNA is TGCGCCAGCAGCCCAGGGGGCAGGGTGCAGAACACTGAAGCTTTCTTT. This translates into CASSPGGRVQNTEAFF. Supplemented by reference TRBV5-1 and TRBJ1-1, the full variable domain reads KAGVTQTPRYLIKTRGQQVTLSCSPISGHRSVSWYQQTPGQGLQFLFEYFSETQRNKGNFPGRFSGRQFSNSRSEMNVSTLELGDSALYLCASSPGGRVQNTEAFFGQGTRLTVV.

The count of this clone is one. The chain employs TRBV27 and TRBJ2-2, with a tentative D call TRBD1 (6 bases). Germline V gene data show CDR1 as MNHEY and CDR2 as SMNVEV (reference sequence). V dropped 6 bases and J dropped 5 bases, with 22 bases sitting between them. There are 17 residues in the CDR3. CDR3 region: CASSSLSGAGVTGELFF. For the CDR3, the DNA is TGTGCCAGCAGCAGCCTCTCCGGGGCAGGGGTTACCGGGGAGCTGTTTTTT.

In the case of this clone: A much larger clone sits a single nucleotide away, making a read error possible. The CDR3, as DNA: TGTGCCTGGACCTCCGGGGCAGGGGGGGGCTACACCTTC. This translates into CAWTSGAGGGYTF. The chain carries TRBV30 and TRBJ1-2; 7 bases agree with TRBD1. V shed 4 bases and J 8 bases; nucleotides not matched to a gene: 10. CDR1 and CDR2 from the germline V gene are GTSNPN and SVGIG (reference sequence). This CDR3 is 13 amino acids long. Full variable domain (remainder filled in from reference TRBV30 and TRBJ1-2): SQTIHQWPATLVQPVGSPLSLECTVEGTSNPNLYWYRQAAGRGLQLLFYSVGIGQISSEVPQNLSASRPQDRQFILSSKKLLLSDSGFYLCAWTSGAGGGYTFGSGTRLTVV.

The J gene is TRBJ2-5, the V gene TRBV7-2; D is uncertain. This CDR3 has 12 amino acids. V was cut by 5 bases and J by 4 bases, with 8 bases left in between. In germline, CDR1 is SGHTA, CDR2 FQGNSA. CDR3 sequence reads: CASSRPGETQYF. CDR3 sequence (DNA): TGTGCCAGCAGCCGCCCCGGAGAGACCCAGTACTTC. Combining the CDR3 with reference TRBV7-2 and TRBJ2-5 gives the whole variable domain GAGVSQSPSNKVTEKGKDVELRCDPISGHTALYWYRQSLGQGLEFLIYFQGNSAPDKSGLPSDRFSAERTGGSVSTLTIQRTQQEDSAVYLCASSRPGETQYFGPGTRLLVL.

The DNA of the CDR3 is TGTGCCAGCAGTTTTTTGGCGGGAGACGCCTACAATGAGCAGTTCTTC. Protein sequence: CASSFLAGDAYNEQFF. This chain joins TRBV28 and TRBJ2-1; 7 positions match TRBD2. CDR1 and CDR2 (germline): MDHEN, SYDVKM. This CDR3 has 16 residues. J lost 2 bases, V lost 3 bases, and 7 bases had no gene match. Based on the CDR3 plus reference TRBV28 and TRBJ2-1, the full variable domain is DVKVTQSSRYLVKRTGEKVFLECVQDMDHENMFWYRQDPGLGLRLIYFSYDVKMKEKGDIPEGYSVSREKKERFSLILESASTNQTSMYLCASSFLAGDAYNEQFFGPGTRLTVL.

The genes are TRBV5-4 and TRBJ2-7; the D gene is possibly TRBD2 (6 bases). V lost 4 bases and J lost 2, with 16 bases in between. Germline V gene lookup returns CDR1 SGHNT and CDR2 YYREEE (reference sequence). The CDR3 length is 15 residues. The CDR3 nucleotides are TGTGCCAGCAGCAACGGAGGGCCTGTAACCTACGAGCAGTACTTC. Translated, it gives CASSNGGPVTYEQYF.

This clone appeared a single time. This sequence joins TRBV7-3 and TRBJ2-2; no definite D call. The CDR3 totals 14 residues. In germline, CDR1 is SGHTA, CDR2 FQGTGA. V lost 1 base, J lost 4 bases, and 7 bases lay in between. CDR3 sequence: CASSLKRTTGELFF. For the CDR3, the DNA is TGTGCCAGCAGCTTAAAACGGACCACCGGGGAGCTGTTTTTT.

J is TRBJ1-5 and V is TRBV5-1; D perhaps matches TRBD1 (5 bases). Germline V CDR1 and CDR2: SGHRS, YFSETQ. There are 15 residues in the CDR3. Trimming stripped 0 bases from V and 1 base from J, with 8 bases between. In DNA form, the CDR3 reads TGCGCCAGCAGCTTGGCTGGGACGAGCAATCAGCCCCAGCATTTT. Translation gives CASSLAGTSNQPQHF.

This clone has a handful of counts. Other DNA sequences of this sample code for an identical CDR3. In DNA, the CDR3 is TGTGCCAGCAGCTTATTCTACGAGCAGTACTTC. Translation gives CASSLFYEQYF. The V gene is TRBV11-3, the J gene TRBJ2-7; no clear D gene. Trimming removed 2 bases at V and 3 bases at J, with 2 bases between. The length of the CDR3 is 11 residues. Germline V gene sequence: CDR1 SGHNT, CDR2 YENEEA.

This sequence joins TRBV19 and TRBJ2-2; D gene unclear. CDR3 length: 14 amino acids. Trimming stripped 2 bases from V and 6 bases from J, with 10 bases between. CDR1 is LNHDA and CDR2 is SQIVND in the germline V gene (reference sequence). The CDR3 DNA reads TGTGCCAGTAGTATATTACAGAAGGCCGGGGAGCTGTTTTTT. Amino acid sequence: CASSILQKAGELFF.

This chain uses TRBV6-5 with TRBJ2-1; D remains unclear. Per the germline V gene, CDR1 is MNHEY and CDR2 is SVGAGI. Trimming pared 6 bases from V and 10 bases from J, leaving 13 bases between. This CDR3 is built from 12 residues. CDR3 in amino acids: CASSRIPAEQFF. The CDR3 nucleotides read TGTGCCAGCAGCCGGATCCCGGCAGAGCAGTTCTTC.